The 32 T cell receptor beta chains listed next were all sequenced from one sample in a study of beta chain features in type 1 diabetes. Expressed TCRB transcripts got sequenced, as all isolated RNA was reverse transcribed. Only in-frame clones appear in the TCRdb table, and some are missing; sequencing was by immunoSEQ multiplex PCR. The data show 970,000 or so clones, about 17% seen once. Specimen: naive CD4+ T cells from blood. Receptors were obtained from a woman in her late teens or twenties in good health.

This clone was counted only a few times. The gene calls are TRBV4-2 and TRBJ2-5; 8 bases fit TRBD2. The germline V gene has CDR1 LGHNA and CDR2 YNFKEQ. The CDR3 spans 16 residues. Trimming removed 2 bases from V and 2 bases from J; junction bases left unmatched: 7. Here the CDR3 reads CASSQTTSALQETQYF. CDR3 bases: TGTGCCAGCAGCCAAACGACTAGCGCGCTGCAAGAGACCCAGTACTTC.

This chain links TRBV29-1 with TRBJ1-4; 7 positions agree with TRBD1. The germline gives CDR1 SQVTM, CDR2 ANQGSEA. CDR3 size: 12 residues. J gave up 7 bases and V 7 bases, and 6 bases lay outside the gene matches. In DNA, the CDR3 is TGCAGCGCCTCAGGGGGAGGTGAAAAACTGTTTTTT. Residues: CSASGGGEKLFF.

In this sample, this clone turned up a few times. The CDR3 is CASSDRGVGTDTQYF. CDR3 bases: TGTGCCAGCAGCGACAGGGGAGTGGGAACAGATACGCAGTATTTT. The chain recombines TRBV7-3 with TRBJ2-3, with 8 bases matching TRBD1. V shed 5 bases, J shed 3 bases, and the junction held 7 bases outside the gene matches. Germline loops: CDR1 SGHTA, CDR2 FQGTGA. The CDR3 covers 15 residues.

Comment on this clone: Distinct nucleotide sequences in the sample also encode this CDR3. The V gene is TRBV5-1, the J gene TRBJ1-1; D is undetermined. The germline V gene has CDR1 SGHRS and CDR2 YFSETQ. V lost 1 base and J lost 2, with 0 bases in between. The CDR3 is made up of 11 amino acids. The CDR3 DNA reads TGCGCCAGCAGCTTGAACACTGAAGCTTTCTTT. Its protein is CASSLNTEAFF.

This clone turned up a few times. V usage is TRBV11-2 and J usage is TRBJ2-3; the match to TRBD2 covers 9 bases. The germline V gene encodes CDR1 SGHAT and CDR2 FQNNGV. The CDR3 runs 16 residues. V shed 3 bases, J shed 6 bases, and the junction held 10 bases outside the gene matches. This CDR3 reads CASSFRVSGSSDTQYF. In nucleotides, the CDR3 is TGTGCCAGCAGCTTTCGTGTTAGCGGGAGCTCGGATACGCAGTATTTT.

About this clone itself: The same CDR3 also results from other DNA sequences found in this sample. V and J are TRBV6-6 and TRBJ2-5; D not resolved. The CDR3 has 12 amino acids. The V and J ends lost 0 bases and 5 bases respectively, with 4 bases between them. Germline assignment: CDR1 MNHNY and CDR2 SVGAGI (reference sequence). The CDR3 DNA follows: TGTGCCAGCAGTTACTCGAAGGAGACCCAGTACTTC. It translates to CASSYSKETQYF.

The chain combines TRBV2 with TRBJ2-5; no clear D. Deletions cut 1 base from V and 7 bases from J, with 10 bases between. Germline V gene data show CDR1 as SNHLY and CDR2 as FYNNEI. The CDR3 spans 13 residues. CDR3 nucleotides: TGTGCCAGCAGTGAAGGCCACCGGAGGACCCAGTACTTC. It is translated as CASSEGHRRTQYF.

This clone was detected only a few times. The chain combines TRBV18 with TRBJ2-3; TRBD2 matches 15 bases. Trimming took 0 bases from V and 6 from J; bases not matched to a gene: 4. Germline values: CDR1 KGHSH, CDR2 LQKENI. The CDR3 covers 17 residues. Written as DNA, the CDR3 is TGTGCCAGCTCACCACCGGGACTAGCGGGAGGAGGTGATACGCAGTATTTT. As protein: CASSPPGLAGGGDTQYF.

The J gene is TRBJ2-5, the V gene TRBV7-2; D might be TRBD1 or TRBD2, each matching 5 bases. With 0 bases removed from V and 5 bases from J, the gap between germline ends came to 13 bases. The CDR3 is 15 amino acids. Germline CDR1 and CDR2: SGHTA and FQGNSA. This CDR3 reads CASSLAPGRSETQYF. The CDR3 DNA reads TGTGCCAGCAGCTTAGCCCCGGGGCGTTCGGAGACCCAGTACTTC.

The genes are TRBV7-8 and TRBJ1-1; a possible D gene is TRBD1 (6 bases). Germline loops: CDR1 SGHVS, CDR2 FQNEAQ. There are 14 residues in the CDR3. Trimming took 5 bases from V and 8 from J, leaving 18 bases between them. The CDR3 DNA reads TGTGCCAGCAGCCCCCCCCTCCGCAGGGGAGAAGCTTTCTTT. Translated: CASSPPLRRGEAFF.

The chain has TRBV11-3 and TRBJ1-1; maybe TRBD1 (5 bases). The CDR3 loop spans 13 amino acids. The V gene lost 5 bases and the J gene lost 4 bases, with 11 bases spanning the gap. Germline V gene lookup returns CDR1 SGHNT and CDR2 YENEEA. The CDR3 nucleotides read TGTGCCAGCAGCACCACCGGGGGCACTGAAGCTTTCTTT. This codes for CASSTTGGTEAFF. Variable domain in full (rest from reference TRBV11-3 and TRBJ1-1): EAGVVQSPRYKIIEKKQPVAFWCNPISGHNTLYWYLQNLGQGPELLIRYENEEAVDDSQLPKDRFSAERLKGVDSTLKIQPAELGDSAVYLCASSTTGGTEAFFGQGTRLTVV.

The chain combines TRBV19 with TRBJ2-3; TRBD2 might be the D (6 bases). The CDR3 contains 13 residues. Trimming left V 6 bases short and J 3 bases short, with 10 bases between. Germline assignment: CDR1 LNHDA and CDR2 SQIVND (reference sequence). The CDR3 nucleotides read TGTGCCAGTAGAGTCGGGAGAACAGATACGCAGTATTTT. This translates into CASRVGRTDTQYF.

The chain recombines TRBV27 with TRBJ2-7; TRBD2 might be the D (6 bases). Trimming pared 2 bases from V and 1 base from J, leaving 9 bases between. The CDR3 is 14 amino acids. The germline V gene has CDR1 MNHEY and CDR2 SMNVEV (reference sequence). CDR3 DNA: TGTGCCAGCAGTTTAGGAGGGTTTTCCTACGAGCAGTACTTC. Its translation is CASSLGGFSYEQYF.

The CDR3 reads CASSYRVGTEAFF. CDR3 in DNA: TGTGCCAGCAGTTACAGGGTGGGCACTGAAGCTTTCTTT. This rearrangement joins TRBV27 to TRBJ1-1, with D possibly TRBD1 on 6 matching bases. The CDR3 contains 13 residues. From germline, CDR1 is MNHEY and CDR2 SMNVEV (reference sequence). Trimming cost V 4 bases and J 4 bases, with 10 bases left between them.

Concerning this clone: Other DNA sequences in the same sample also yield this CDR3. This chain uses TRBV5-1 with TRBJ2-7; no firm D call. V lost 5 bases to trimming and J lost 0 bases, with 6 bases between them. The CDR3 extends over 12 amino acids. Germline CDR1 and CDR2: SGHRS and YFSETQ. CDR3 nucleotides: TGCGCCAGCAGTTCCTCCTCCTACGAGCAGTACTTC. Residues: CASSSSSYEQYF.

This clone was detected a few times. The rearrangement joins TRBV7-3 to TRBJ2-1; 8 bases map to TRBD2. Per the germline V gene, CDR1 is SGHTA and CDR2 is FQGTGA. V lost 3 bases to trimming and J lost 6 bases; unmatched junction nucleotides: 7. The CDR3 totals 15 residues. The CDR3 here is CASSLNPGGGNEQFF. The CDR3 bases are TGTGCCAGCAGCTTGAATCCGGGAGGGGGCAATGAGCAGTTCTTC.

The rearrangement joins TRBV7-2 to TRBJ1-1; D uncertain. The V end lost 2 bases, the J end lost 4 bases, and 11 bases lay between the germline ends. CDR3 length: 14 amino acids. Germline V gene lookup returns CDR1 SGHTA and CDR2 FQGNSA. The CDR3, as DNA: TGTGCCAGCAGCTTATTGAGTACGGGCACTGAAGCTTTCTTT. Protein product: CASSLLSTGTEAFF.

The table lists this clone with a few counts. This chain's CDR3 is CATSSSPQETQYF. The CDR3 DNA reads as TGTGCCACCAGCAGTTCCCCGCAAGAGACCCAGTACTTC. This chain links TRBV15 with TRBJ2-5; D remains ambiguous. The CDR3 sequence is 13 residues long. Germline CDR1 LNHNV, CDR2 YYDKDF (reference sequence). V was clipped by 3 bases and J by 2 bases, with 7 bases between them.

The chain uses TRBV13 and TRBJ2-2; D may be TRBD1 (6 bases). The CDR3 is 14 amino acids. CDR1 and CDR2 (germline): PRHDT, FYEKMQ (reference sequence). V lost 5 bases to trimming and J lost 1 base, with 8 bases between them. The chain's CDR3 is CASSKQGNTGELFF. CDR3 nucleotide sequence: TGTGCCAGCAGCAAACAGGGGAACACCGGGGAGCTGTTTTTT.

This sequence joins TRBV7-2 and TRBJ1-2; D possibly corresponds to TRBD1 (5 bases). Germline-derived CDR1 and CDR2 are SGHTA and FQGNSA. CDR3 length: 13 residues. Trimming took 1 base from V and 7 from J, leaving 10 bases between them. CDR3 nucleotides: TGTGCCAGCAGCTTAGAGGGGTATTCTGGCTACACCTTC. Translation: CASSLEGYSGYTF.

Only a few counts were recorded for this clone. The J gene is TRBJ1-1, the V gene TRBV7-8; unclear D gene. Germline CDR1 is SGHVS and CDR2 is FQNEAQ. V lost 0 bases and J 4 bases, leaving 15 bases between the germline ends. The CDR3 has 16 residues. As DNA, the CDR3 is TGTGCCAGCAGCTTAGCGTCGGTGCGGGTTGGCACTGAAGCTTTCTTT. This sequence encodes CASSLASVRVGTEAFF.

The CDR3 DNA reads as TGTGCCAGCAGTTTTCGGTCGGGAAACTACGAGCAGTACTTC. It specifies CASSFRSGNYEQYF. The V call is TRBV27, the J call TRBJ2-7; perhaps TRBD2 as D (5 bases). Germline CDR1 and CDR2: MNHEY and SMNVEV (reference sequence). The V end was cut by 3 bases, the J end by 3 bases, with 12 bases between. This CDR3 has 14 amino acids.

The CDR3 nucleotides are TGTGCCAGCTCACCACCGGGACAGGGCGAGCAGTACTTC. Encoded protein: CASSPPGQGEQYF. This sequence joins TRBV18 and TRBJ2-7, with TRBD1 identical over 9 bases. This CDR3 has 13 amino acids. The germline CDR1 and CDR2 sequences are KGHSH and LQKENI. V shed 0 bases and J 6 bases; nucleotides not matched to a gene: 0.

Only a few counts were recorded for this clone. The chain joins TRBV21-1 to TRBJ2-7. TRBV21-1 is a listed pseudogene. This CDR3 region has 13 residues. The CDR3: CASSKDPPYEQYF. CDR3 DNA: TGTGCCAGCAGCAAAGACCCTCCTTACGAGCAGTACTTC.

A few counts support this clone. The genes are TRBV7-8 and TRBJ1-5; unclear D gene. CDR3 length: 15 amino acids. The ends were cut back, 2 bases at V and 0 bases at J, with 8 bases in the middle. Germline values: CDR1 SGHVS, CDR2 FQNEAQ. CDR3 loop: CASSLSVYSNQPQHF. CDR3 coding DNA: TGTGCCAGCAGCTTAAGCGTGTATAGCAATCAGCCCCAGCATTTT.

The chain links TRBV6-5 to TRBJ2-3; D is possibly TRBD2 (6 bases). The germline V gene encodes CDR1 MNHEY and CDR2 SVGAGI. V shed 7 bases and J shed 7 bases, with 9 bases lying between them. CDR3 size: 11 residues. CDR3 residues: CASIRGNTQYF. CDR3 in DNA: TGTGCCAGCATTCGGGGGAATACGCAGTATTTT.

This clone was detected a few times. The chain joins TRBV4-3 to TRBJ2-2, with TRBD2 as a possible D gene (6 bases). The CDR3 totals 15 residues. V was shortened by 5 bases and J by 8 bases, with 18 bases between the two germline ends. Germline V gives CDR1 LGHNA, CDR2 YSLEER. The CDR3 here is CASSAAGRRLGELFF. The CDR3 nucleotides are TGCGCCAGCAGCGCAGCGGGCCGAAGGTTAGGGGAGCTGTTTTTT.

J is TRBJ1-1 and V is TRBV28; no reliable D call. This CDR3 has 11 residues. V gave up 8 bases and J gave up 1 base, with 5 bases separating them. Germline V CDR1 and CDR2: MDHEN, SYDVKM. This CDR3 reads CASLGNTEAFF. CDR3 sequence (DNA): TGTGCCAGCCTAGGGAACACTGAAGCTTTCTTT.

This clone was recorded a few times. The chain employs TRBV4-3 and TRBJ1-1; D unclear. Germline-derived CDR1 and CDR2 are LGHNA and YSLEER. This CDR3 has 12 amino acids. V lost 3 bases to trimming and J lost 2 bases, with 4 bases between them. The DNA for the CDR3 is TGCGCCAGCAGCCACGGAAACACTGAAGCTTTCTTT. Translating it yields CASSHGNTEAFF.

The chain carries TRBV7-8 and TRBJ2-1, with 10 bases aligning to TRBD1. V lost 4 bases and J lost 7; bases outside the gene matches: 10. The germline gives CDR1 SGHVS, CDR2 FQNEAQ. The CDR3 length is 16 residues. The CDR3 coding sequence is TGTGCCAGCAGCTCAAGTCTGTGGGACAGGGGAAATGAGCAGTTCTTC. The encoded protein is CASSSSLWDRGNEQFF.

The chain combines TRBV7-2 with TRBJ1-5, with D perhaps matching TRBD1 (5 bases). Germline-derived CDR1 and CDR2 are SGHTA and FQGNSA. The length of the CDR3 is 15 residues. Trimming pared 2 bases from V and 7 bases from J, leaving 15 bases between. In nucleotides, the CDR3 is TGTGCCAGCAGCTTACGAGGTGGGGGACGGCAGCCCCAGCATTTT. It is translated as CASSLRGGGRQPQHF. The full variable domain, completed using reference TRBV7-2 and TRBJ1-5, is GAGVSQSPSNKVTEKGKDVELRCDPISGHTALYWYRQSLGQGLEFLIYFQGNSAPDKSGLPSDRFSAERTGGSVSTLTIQRTQQEDSAVYLCASSLRGGGRQPQHFGDGTRLSIL.

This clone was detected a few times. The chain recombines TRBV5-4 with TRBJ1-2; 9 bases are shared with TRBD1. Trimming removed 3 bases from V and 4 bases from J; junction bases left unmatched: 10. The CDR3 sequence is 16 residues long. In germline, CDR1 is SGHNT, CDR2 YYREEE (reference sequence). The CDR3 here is CASSSDATGGSYGYTF. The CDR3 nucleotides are TGTGCCAGCAGCTCCGACGCTACAGGGGGCAGCTATGGCTACACCTTC.